This T cell receptor beta chain was identified during a study of low-dose radiotherapy and immunotherapy resistance in tumors. This clonotype was seen at least ten times. Priming of first-strand cDNA relied on TRAV- and TRBV-specific primers (covering alpha and beta chains). Over about 19 PCR cycles, TCRs were amplified from a constant-region primer and V-primer adapter. One entry per CDR3 protein, called by TCRdb with MiXCR from the reads. This table holds about 64,000 distinct CDR3 sequences, 26% found once. Germline CDR1 reads MDHEN; CDR2 reads SYDVKM. The germline V and J ends were trimmed by 7 bases and 0 bases, with 7 bases remaining between them. CDR3 length: 13 residues. As for time point: before trial treatment.

V is TRBV28 and J is TRBJ2-4, with D unclear. This receptor was identified in a male donor with rectosigmoid adenocarcinoma. The sample was PBMCs, taken before treatment. CDR3 nucleotide sequence: TGTGCCAGCAAGGAGTTAGCCAAAAACATTCAGTACTTC. This codes for CASKELAKNIQYF.